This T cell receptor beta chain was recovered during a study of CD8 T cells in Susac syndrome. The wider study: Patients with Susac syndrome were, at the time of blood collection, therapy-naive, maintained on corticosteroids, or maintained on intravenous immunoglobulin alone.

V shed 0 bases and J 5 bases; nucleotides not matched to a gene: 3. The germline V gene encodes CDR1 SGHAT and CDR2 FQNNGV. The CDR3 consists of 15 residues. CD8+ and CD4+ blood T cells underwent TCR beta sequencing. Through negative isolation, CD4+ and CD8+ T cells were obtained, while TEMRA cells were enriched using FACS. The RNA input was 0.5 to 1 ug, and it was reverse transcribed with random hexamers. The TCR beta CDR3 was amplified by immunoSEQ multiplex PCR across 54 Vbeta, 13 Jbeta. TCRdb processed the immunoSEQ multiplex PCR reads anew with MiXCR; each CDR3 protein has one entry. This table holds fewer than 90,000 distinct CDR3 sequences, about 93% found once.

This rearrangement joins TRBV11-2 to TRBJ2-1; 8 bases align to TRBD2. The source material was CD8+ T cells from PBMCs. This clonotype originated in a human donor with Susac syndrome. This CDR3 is CASSLDAGGNNEQFF. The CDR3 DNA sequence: TGTGCCAGCAGCTTAGACGCGGGAGGAAACAATGAGCAGTTCTTC.